What follows are 18 T cell receptor beta chains derived from one specimen sequenced in a study of cytomegalovirus exposure and HLA in healthy donors (dated by TCRdb to about 2017). Libraries were prepared through the immunoSEQ multiplex PCR assay. For the multiplex PCR, a mixture combining 60 forward primers for TCR Vbeta segments and 13 reverse primers for TCR Jbeta segments was used. Entries here come from immuneACCESS through TCRdb and include only in-frame sequences with V and J called. Some clones fail to appear in such tables; in the studies checked, an unresolved V gene covers under half of the shortfall, and the cause of the remainder is unknown. This sample is represented by fewer than 250,000 clones; roughly 80% of them were singletons. Of the sample, approximately 1.5% falls within the top ten clones. The sample was PBMCs. These receptors came from a woman under 30 in good health and CMV-seronegative.

This clone was counted only a few times. This chain joins TRBV28 and TRBJ1-3, with D possibly TRBD1 on 5 matching bases. Germline assignment: CDR1 MDHEN and CDR2 SYDVKM. Trimming shortened V by 3 bases and J by 4 bases, and 22 bases separated the two germline ends. The CDR3 runs to 18 residues. In DNA form, the CDR3 reads TGTGCCAGCAGTTTTATAGTATCTGACAGTGTGGGAGGAAACACCATATATTTT. Its translation is CASSFIVSDSVGGNTIYF.

The CDR3: CASNGRGGNTIYF. The CDR3 region has the DNA TGTGCCAGTAATGGAAGGGGCGGAAACACCATATATTTT. The J gene is TRBJ1-3, the V gene TRBV19; tentative D call: TRBD1 (5 bases). V dropped 7 bases and J dropped 4 bases, with 11 bases sitting between them. The CDR3 covers 13 residues. Germline CDR1 LNHDA, CDR2 SQIVND (reference sequence).

The rearrangement uses TRBV28 and TRBJ1-2, with 7 bases matching TRBD1. The CDR3 has 14 residues. Germline CDR1 MDHEN, CDR2 SYDVKM. Trimming cost V 6 bases and J 4 bases; bases outside gene matches: 8. CDR3 in DNA: TGTGCCAGCAGACCCAACACAGGGGCCTATGGCTACACCTTC. Its protein product is CASRPNTGAYGYTF.

The V gene is TRBV7-3, the J gene TRBJ1-2; possibly TRBD1 for D (5 bases). The CDR3 loop spans 15 amino acids. Germline V gene sequence: CDR1 SGHTA, CDR2 FQGTGA. Between the trimmed V and J ends, which lost 5 bases and 2 bases, there was a span of 15 bases. The CDR3 region has the DNA TGTGCCAGCAGCCCCCTGGTGGGGCTAAACTATGGCTACACCTTC. Translation gives CASSPLVGLNYGYTF.

The chain uses TRBV5-1 and TRBJ2-5, with 8 nucleotides matching TRBD1. Germline-derived CDR1 and CDR2 are SGHRS and YFSETQ. With 4 bases clipped from V and 1 base from J, the junction kept 6 bases outside the gene matches. The CDR3 sequence is 15 residues long. Here the CDR3 reads CASSPGTGRQETQYF. In nucleotides, the CDR3 is TGCGCCAGCAGCCCCGGGACAGGCCGCCAAGAGACCCAGTACTTC.

The J gene is TRBJ1-5, the V gene TRBV28; D is perhaps TRBD1 (6 bases). Germline CDR1 is MDHEN and CDR2 is SYDVKM. Deletions cut 3 bases from V and 7 bases from J, with 13 bases between. This CDR3 contains 14 residues. This chain's CDR3 is CASSLGRGRQPQHF. The CDR3 bases are TGTGCCAGCAGTTTGGGCAGGGGCAGACAGCCCCAGCATTTT.

The rearrangement links TRBV7-2 to TRBJ2-3; 15 bases fit TRBD2. This CDR3 is built from 18 residues. Trimming cost V 1 base and J 6 bases; bases outside gene matches: 8. Per the germline V gene, CDR1 is SGHTA and CDR2 is FQGNSA. The CDR3 sequence is CASSLVVGLAGGWDTQYF. CDR3 sequence (DNA): TGTGCCAGCAGCTTAGTTGTGGGACTAGCGGGGGGTTGGGATACGCAGTATTTT.

V and J are TRBV27 and TRBJ1-1; no firm D call. V was cut by 10 bases and J by 6 bases, with 21 bases left in between. This CDR3 is 14 amino acids long. Germline assignment: CDR1 MNHEY and CDR2 SMNVEV (reference sequence). CDR3 nucleotides: TGTGCCACCAACCCCGGTGGGCCTGTCGCTGAAGCTTTCTTT. It is translated as CATNPGGPVAEAFF.

This clone turned up a few times. The rearrangement joins TRBV19 to TRBJ1-1; 9 bases match TRBD1. The CDR3 has 17 residues. Germline V gene sequence: CDR1 LNHDA, CDR2 SQIVND (reference sequence). Trimming at V came to 3 bases and at J to 2 bases, leaving 10 bases not matched to a gene. The CDR3 DNA is TGTGCCAGTAGTATTAATCGGGACAGGGATGATAACACTGAAGCTTTCTTT. The encoded protein is CASSINRDRDDNTEAFF.

The chain couples TRBV6-1 to TRBJ1-6; tentative D call: TRBD1 (5 bases). V was shortened by 11 bases and J by 9 bases, with 11 bases between the two germline ends. This CDR3 is built from 11 residues. Per germline, CDR1 MNHNS and CDR2 SASEGT. CDR3 sequence: CAFGGVSPLHF. In nucleotides, the CDR3 is TGTGCCTTCGGAGGGGTTTCACCCCTCCACTTT.

This clone was observed a single time. This chain uses TRBV27 with TRBJ2-2; TRBD1 matches 7 bases. Per germline, CDR1 MNHEY and CDR2 SMNVEV (reference sequence). This CDR3 has 16 amino acids. V shed 5 bases and J 4 bases; nucleotides not matched to a gene: 10. The CDR3 DNA reads as TGTGCCAGCAGTGAAGGGGACAGCTTTTCCACCGGGGAGCTGTTTTTT. Translating it yields CASSEGDSFSTGELFF.

This chain links TRBV14 with TRBJ2-1; 7 bases fit TRBD2. This CDR3 is 16 amino acids long. V gave up 4 bases and J gave up 5 bases; unmatched junction bases: 11. Germline CDR1 and CDR2: SGHDN and FVKESK. This CDR3 reads CASSRRRPSGDNEQFF. DNA for the CDR3: TGTGCCAGCAGCCGAAGACGGCCTAGCGGTGACAATGAGCAGTTCTTC. Using reference TRBV14 and TRBJ2-1 for the parts outside the CDR3, the full variable domain is EAGVTQFPSHSVIEKGQTVTLRCDPISGHDNLYWYRRVMGKEIKFLLHFVKESKQDESGMPNNRFLAERTGGTYSTLKVQPAELEDSGVYFCASSRRRPSGDNEQFFGPGTRLTVL.

This chain connects TRBV30 to TRBJ2-7, with TRBD2 matching over 13 bases. The CDR3 covers 15 residues. The germline CDR1 and CDR2 sequences are GTSNPN and SVGIG (reference sequence). V lost 4 bases to trimming and J lost 3 bases; unmatched junction nucleotides: 6. DNA for the CDR3: TGTGCCTGGACTCCGGGACTAGCGGGAAACTACGAGCAGTACTTC. Protein product: CAWTPGLAGNYEQYF.

The chain joins TRBV28 to TRBJ1-4; D possibly corresponds to TRBD1 (6 bases). Trimming left V 2 bases short and J 7 bases short, with 11 bases between. The CDR3 contains 14 residues. Germline CDR1 MDHEN, CDR2 SYDVKM. The CDR3 bases are TGTGCCAGCAGTTTAGGGGGGGCTGGTGAAAAACTGTTTTTT. It translates to CASSLGGAGEKLFF.

V and J are TRBV6-1 and TRBJ1-1; TRBD1 aligns across 7 bases. V shed 3 bases and J 1 base; nucleotides not matched to a gene: 8. CDR3 length equals 16 residues. Germline-derived CDR1 and CDR2 are MNHNS and SASEGT. DNA for the CDR3: TGTGCCAGCAGTGATTACAGGGGCAGCCGGAACACTGAAGCTTTCTTT. Amino acids: CASSDYRGSRNTEAFF.

The chain combines TRBV15 with TRBJ1-2; TRBD1 is a possible D gene (5 bases). Germline V gene sequence: CDR1 LNHNV, CDR2 YYDKDF (reference sequence). The CDR3 runs to 17 residues. Between the trimmed V and J ends, which lost 2 bases and 6 bases, there was a span of 22 bases. The CDR3 DNA reads as TGTGCCACCAGCAGAACCCTGGGCGGGGGTGGCGGGCATGGCTACACCTTC. Its protein is CATSRTLGGGGGHGYTF.

The chain carries TRBV13 and TRBJ2-7, with 11 bases lining up with TRBD2. The CDR3 is made up of 14 amino acids. With V trimmed by 5 bases and J by 4 bases, 4 bases remained unmatched. Germline CDR1 PRHDT, CDR2 FYEKMQ (reference sequence). For the CDR3, the DNA is TGTGCCAGCAGCATACTAGCGGGGGCGTACGAGCAGTACTTC. Translated: CASSILAGAYEQYF.

The chain carries TRBV10-2 and TRBJ1-6, with 7 bases matching TRBD1. V lost 3 bases, J lost 7 bases, and 6 bases stayed unmatched. In germline, CDR1 is WSHSY, CDR2 SAAADI. The CDR3 sequence is 15 residues long. The CDR3 loop is CASSDTTGSNSPLHF. CDR3 coding DNA: TGCGCCAGCAGTGATACGACAGGGTCGAATTCACCCCTCCACTTT.